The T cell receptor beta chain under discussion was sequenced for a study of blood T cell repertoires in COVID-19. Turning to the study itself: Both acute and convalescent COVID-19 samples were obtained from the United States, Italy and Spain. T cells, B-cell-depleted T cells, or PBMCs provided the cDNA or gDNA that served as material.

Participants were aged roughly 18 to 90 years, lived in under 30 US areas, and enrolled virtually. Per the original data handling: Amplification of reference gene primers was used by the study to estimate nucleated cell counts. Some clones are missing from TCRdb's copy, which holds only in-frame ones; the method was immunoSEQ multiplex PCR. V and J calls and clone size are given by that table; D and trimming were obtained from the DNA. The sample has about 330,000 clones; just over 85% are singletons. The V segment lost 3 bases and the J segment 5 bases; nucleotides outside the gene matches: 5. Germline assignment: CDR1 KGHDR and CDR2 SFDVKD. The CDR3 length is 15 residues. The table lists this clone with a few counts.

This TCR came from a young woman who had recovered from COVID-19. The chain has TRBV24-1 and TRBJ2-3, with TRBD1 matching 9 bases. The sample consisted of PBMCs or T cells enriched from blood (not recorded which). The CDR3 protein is CATSDTGTGRDTQYF. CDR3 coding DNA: TGTGCCACCAGTGATACAGGGACAGGGAGAGATACGCAGTATTTT.